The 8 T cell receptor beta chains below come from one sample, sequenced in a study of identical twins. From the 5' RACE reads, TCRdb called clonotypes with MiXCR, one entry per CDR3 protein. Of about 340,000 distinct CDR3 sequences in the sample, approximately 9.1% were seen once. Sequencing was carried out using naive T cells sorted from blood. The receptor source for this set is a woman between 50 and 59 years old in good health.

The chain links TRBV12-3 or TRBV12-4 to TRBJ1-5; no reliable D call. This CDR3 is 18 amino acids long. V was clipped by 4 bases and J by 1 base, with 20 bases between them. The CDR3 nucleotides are TGTGCCAGCAGTTCGGTGGGCAGTCCCCTAGTGAGCAATCAGCCCCAGCATTTT. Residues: CASSSVGSPLVSNQPQHF.

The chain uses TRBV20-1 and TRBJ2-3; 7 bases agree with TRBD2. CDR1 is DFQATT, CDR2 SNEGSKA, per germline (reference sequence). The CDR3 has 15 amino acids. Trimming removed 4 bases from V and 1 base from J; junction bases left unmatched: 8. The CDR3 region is CSANSAGLRTDTQYF. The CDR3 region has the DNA TGCAGTGCTAACTCAGCGGGACTCCGCACAGATACGCAGTATTTT.

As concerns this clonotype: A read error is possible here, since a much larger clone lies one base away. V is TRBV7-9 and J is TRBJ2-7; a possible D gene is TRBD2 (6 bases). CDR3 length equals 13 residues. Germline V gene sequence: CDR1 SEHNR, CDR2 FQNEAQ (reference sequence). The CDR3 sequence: CASSLGRGNDQYV. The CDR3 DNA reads TGTGCCAGCAGCTTAGGGAGGGGCAACGATCAGTACGTC.

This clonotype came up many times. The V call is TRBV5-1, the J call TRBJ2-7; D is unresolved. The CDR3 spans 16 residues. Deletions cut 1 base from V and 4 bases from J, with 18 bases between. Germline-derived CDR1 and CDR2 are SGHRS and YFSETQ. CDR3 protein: CASSLKWRKKKYEQYF. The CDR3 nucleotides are TGCGCCAGCAGCTTGAAGTGGAGAAAGAAGAAATACGAGCAGTACTTC.

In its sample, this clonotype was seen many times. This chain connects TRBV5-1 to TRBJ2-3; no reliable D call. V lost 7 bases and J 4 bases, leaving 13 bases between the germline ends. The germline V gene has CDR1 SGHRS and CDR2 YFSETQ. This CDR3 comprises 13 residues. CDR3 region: CASAPPAADTQYF. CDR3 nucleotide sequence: TGCGCCAGCGCCCCCCCGGCGGCAGATACGCAGTATTTT. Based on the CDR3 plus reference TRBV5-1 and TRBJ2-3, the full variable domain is KAGVTQTPRYLIKTRGQQVTLSCSPISGHRSVSWYQQTPGQGLQFLFEYFSETQRNKGNFPGRFSGRQFSNSRSEMNVSTLELGDSALYLCASAPPAADTQYFGPGTRLTVL.

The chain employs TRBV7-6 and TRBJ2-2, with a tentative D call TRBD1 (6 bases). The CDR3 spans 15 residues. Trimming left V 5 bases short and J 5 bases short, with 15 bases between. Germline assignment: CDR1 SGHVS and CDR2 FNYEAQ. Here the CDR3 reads CASSIPQGGTGELFF. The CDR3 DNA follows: TGTGCCAGCAGCATACCACAGGGTGGGACCGGGGAGCTGTTTTTT.

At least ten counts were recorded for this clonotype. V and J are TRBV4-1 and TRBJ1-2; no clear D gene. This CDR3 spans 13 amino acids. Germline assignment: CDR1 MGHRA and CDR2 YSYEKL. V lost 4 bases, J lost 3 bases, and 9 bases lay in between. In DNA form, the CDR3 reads TGCGCCAGCAGCCTGGTGGGCGACTATGGCTACACCTTC. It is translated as CASSLVGDYGYTF.

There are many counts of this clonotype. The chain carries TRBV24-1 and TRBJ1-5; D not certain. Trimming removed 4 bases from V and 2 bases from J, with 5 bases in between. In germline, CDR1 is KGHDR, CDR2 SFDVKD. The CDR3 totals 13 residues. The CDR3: CATSEGGNQPQHF. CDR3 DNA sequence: TGTGCCACCAGTGAGGGTGGCAATCAGCCCCAGCATTTT.